These 3 T cell receptor beta chains were all obtained from the same sample, sequenced in a study of CD8 T cells in ankylosing spondylitis. TCRdb fed the 5' RACE reads into MiXCR, producing one record per CDR3 protein. The table includes 300,000 to 350,000 distinct CDR3 sequences, roughly 11% detected once. The sequenced sample consisted of blood, either unsorted or a sorted T cell fraction (not recorded which). The source of these receptors is a female donor with ankylosing spondylitis or in good health (not recorded which).

This clonotype has only a few counts. V and J are TRBV28 and TRBJ2-7; no clear D gene. CDR1 and CDR2 from the germline V gene are MDHEN and SYDVKM. The V gene lost 5 bases and the J gene lost 8 bases, with 19 bases spanning the gap. CDR3 length: 14 amino acids. CDR3 residues: CASSPSAQDVQQYF. CDR3 nucleotide sequence: TGTGCCAGCAGTCCATCGGCCCAAGACGTTCAGCAGTACTTC.

This clonotype has ten or more counts. V usage is TRBV20-1 and J usage is TRBJ1-4; 8 nucleotides align to TRBD1. The CDR3 is made up of 16 amino acids. J was trimmed by 8 bases and V by 2 bases; bases with no gene match: 13. Germline lookup yields CDR1 DFQATT and CDR2 SNEGSKA (reference sequence). CDR3 sequence (DNA): TGCAGTGCTAGATGGGCAGGGGGCGCCTCGAAAGAAAAACTGTTTTTT. It codes for CSARWAGGASKEKLFF.

In its sample, this clonotype was seen many times. The CDR3 DNA reads TGCGCCAGCTCCGAAGGACTAGCTCAAGGTACGCAGTATTTT. Its translation is CASSEGLAQGTQYF. J is TRBJ2-3 and V is TRBV5-1; TRBD2 agrees at 8 bases. This CDR3 has 14 amino acids. V shed 7 bases and J 8 bases; nucleotides not matched to a gene: 12. Germline V gives CDR1 SGHRS, CDR2 YFSETQ.